A selection of T cell receptor beta chains follows, all from one sample in a study of response to subunit inactivated influenza vaccine. MiXCR, applied by TCRdb to the RT-PCR reads, yields one record per CDR3 protein. The table includes more than 500,000 distinct CDR3 sequences, 11% detected once. This same sample was also taken into another study, of T cells expressing NK-cell markers.

Sequencing was performed on PBMCs from blood, taken on the day of vaccination. The receptors here all came from a man aged 45 to 65 who received an inactivated influenza vaccine. CDR3s include the opening cysteine and the closing phenylalanine or tryptophan. A D gene is named only where the DNA matches it firmly. The listing skips clone size in some rows; elsewhere it reads once, few, many or a size class.

j_gene | abundance | v_gene | len | d_gene | CDR3aa | CDR3nt
TRBJ2-5 | - | TRBV5-1 | 16 | TRBD2 | CASSLGPSGGFETQYF | TGCGCCAGCAGCTTGGGCCCCAGCGGGGGGTTTGAGACCCAGTACTTC
TRBJ2-7 | - | TRBV20-1 | 14 | - | CSAPRVQSSYEQYF | TGCAGTGCTCCGCGGGTTCAGAGCAGCTACGAGCAGTACTTC
TRBJ2-2 | - | TRBV5-1 | 17 | TRBD1 | CASSLEGSGGRTGELFF | TGCGCCAGCAGCTTGGAAGGTTCAGGGGGCCGGACCGGGGAGCTGTTTTTT
TRBJ2-2 | - | TRBV6-6 | 13 | - | CASTRDGIGELFF | TGTGCCAGCACCCGGGACGGCATCGGGGAGCTGTTTTTT
TRBJ2-5 | few | TRBV7-9 | 14 | - | CASAEGGSQETQYF | TGTGCCAGCGCAGAAGGGGGAAGTCAAGAGACCCAGTACTTC
TRBJ1-1 | - | TRBV20-1 | 13 | TRBD1 | CSAKRNRGTEAFF | TGCAGTGCGAAAAGGAACAGGGGCACTGAAGCTTTCTTT
TRBJ2-1 | - | TRBV6-1 | 16 | TRBD2 | CASMTSGSVSYNEQFF | TGTGCCAGCATGACTAGCGGGAGTGTCTCCTACAATGAGCAGTTCTTC
TRBJ2-1 | - | TRBV25-1 | 15 | - | CASSPQGLFYNEQFF | TGTGCCAGCAGCCCACAGGGATTATTCTACAATGAGCAGTTCTTC
TRBJ1-1 | - | TRBV27 | 14 | - | CASSPYGPNTEAFF | TGTGCCAGCAGTCCATACGGGCCCAACACTGAAGCTTTCTTT
TRBJ2-6 | - | TRBV7-2 | 16 | - | CASSFGGAGGANVLTF | TGTGCCAGCAGCTTCGGGGGCGCGGGAGGGGCCAACGTCCTGACTTTC
TRBJ2-1 | - | TRBV12-3/TRBV12-4 | 15 | - | CASTRSFPTGEEQFF | TGTGCCAGCACCAGAAGCTTCCCAACGGGTGAGGAGCAGTTCTTC
TRBJ2-1 | few | TRBV5-1 | 16 | TRBD2 | CASSRSSGGTYNEQFF | TGCGCCAGCAGCCGATCTAGCGGAGGAACCTACAATGAGCAGTTCTTC
TRBJ2-1 | - | TRBV30 | 15 | TRBD1 | CAWSPRDRVYNEQFF | TGTGCCTGGAGTCCCCGGGACAGGGTCTACAATGAGCAGTTCTTC
TRBJ2-3 | few | TRBV6-5 | 15 | TRBD2 | CASSLLAGASDTQYF | TGTGCCAGCAGTCTACTAGCGGGGGCTTCAGATACGCAGTATTTT
TRBJ2-7 | - | TRBV6-2/TRBV6-3 | 12 | - | CASSYSYYEQYF | TGTGCCAGCAGTTACTCGTACTACGAGCAGTACTTC
TRBJ2-7 | few | TRBV20-1 | 16 | TRBD1 | CSARDYGTGSAYEQYF | TGCAGTGCTAGAGATTACGGGACAGGGTCTGCCTACGAGCAGTACTTC
TRBJ2-3 | - | TRBV5-1 | 15 | TRBD1 | CASSSTSELTGEQSF | TGCGCCAGCAGCTCGACTTCCGAATTGACAGGGGAGCAATCCTTT
TRBJ2-7 | few | TRBV12-3/TRBV12-4 | 14 | TRBD2 | CASNLSGGTYEQYF | TGTGCCAGCAACCTTAGCGGGGGGACCTACGAGCAGTACTTC
TRBJ2-3 | - | TRBV6-5 | 15 | - | CASSYTEASTDTQYF | TGTGCCAGCAGTTACACGGAGGCTAGCACAGATACGCAGTATTTT
TRBJ1-5 | few | TRBV4-1 | 14 | - | CASSQVGGLQPQHF | TGCGCCAGCAGCCAAGTGGGGGGTTTACAGCCCCAGCATTTT
TRBJ1-4 | once | TRBV7-2 | 15 | - | CASSLEGRFNEKLFF | TGTGCCAGCAGCTTAGAGGGACGGTTTAATGAAAAACTGTTTTTT
TRBJ1-3 | many | TRBV12-3/TRBV12-4 | 13 | - | CASSQSSGNTIYF | TGTGCCAGCAGTCAGAGCTCTGGAAACACCATATATTTT
TRBJ2-1 | - | TRBV7-9 | 16 | - | CASSLAKGTVHNEQFF | TGTGCCAGCAGCTTAGCGAAAGGAACCGTACACAATGAGCAGTTCTTC
TRBJ2-1 | many | TRBV7-9 | 12 | TRBD1 | CASSWDRDEQFF | TGTGCCAGCAGCTGGGACAGAGACGAGCAGTTCTTC
TRBJ1-3 | - | TRBV20-1 | 14 | - | CSARPGLGPSTIYF | TGCAGTGCTAGACCCGGGTTGGGACCGTCCACCATATATTTT
TRBJ2-7 | - | TRBV7-6 | 15 | - | CASSLAHVGSYEQYF | TGTGCCAGCAGCTTAGCTCATGTGGGTTCCTACGAGCAGTACTTC
TRBJ2-5 | - | TRBV7-2 | 14 | - | CASSSQGGVETQYF | TGTGCCAGCAGCTCCCAGGGGGGGGTAGAGACCCAGTACTTC
TRBJ2-3 | many | TRBV29-1 | 14 | TRBD1 | CSVVGTGLVDTQYF | TGCAGCGTTGTGGGGACAGGTTTAGTGGATACGCAGTATTTT
TRBJ2-4 | many | TRBV5-1 | 14 | - | CASSSRLAKNIQYF | TGCGCCAGCAGCTCCCGGCTAGCCAAAAACATTCAGTACTTC
TRBJ2-2 | - | TRBV6-1 | 16 | TRBD1 | CASSPTPRGYTGELFF | TGTGCCAGCAGCCCCACCCCCAGGGGGTACACCGGGGAGCTGTTTTTT
TRBJ1-1 | - | TRBV4-1 | 14 | - | CASSPGLLNTEAFF | TGCGCCAGCAGCCCTGGACTGTTGAACACTGAAGCTTTCTTT
TRBJ1-4 | - | TRBV20-1 | 15 | - | CSARRWGNANEKLFF | TGCAGTGCTAGACGATGGGGAAATGCTAATGAAAAACTGTTTTTT
TRBJ1-2 | few | TRBV20-1 | 14 | TRBD1 | CSASRTGKNYGYTF | TGCAGTGCTAGTAGGACAGGAAAAAACTATGGCTACACCTTC
TRBJ2-1 | - | TRBV5-1 | 16 | TRBD1 | CASRPLPGQGRNEQFF | TGCGCCAGCAGGCCACTCCCCGGACAGGGGAGGAATGAGCAGTTCTTC
TRBJ2-1 | few | TRBV28 | 15 | TRBD2 | CASKPPGLAYNEQFF | TGTGCCAGCAAACCGCCGGGACTAGCCTACAATGAGCAGTTCTTC
TRBJ1-5 | - | TRBV20-1 | 14 | - | CSVGGLSKNQPQHF | TGCAGTGTGGGGGGGCTAAGTAAGAATCAGCCCCAGCATTTT
TRBJ2-7 | many | TRBV28 | 16 | TRBD2 | CASSPTTSGGIYEQYF | TGTGCCAGCAGTCCAACAACTAGCGGGGGGATTTACGAGCAGTACTTC
TRBJ2-1 | few | TRBV7-9 | 10 | - | CASSTDEQFF | TGTGCCAGCTCTACTGATGAGCAGTTCTTC
TRBJ2-2 | - | TRBV6-2/TRBV6-3 | 16 | TRBD1 | CASSKQTGVVTGELFF | TGTGCCAGCAGTAAGCAAACAGGGGTTGTCACCGGGGAGCTGTTTTTT
TRBJ2-7 | - | TRBV28 | 12 | - | CASSLENYEQYF | TGTGCCAGCAGTTTAGAAAATTACGAGCAGTACTTC
TRBJ2-5 | few | TRBV4-1 | 16 | TRBD1 | CASSQTTGFRGETQYF | TGCGCCAGCAGCCAAACGACAGGGTTCCGGGGAGAGACCCAGTACTTC
TRBJ2-2 | few | TRBV12-3/TRBV12-4 | 14 | - | CASRRTRGTGELFF | TGTGCCAGCAGAAGGACCCGGGGGACCGGGGAGCTGTTTTTT
TRBJ2-7 | few | TRBV5-1 | 15 | - | CASRDWGDGSYEQYF | TGCGCCAGCAGAGACTGGGGGGACGGATCCTACGAGCAGTACTTC
TRBJ1-3 | few | TRBV6-1 | 14 | - | CASTGGSSGNTIYF | TGTGCCAGCACCGGCGGAAGCTCTGGAAACACCATATATTTT
TRBJ2-2 | - | TRBV7-8 | 15 | TRBD1 | CASSSRDRGTGELFF | TGTGCCAGCAGCTCAAGGGACAGGGGTACCGGGGAGCTGTTTTTT
TRBJ2-7 | few | TRBV12-3/TRBV12-4 | 15 | - | CASSARTTSSYEQYF | TGTGCCAGCAGTGCGCGGACAACCTCCTCCTACGAGCAGTACTTC